This T cell receptor (beta chain) was captured in a study of response to subunit inactivated influenza vaccine. Study conclusions and caveats: Each seasonal influenza vaccination, the authors suggested, recruits few new T cells.

This clonotype was counted between two and nine times. Its antigen is undetermined. The CDR3 is made up of 14 amino acids. V lost 3 bases and J lost 6; bases outside the gene matches: 7. Per the germline V gene, CDR1 is MNHEY and CDR2 is SMNVEV (reference sequence). TCRdb independently ran MiXCR on the RT-PCR reads; one entry per CDR3 protein. The sample includes more than 550,000 distinct CDR3 sequences, 11% of them seen just once. These data were also reused for a study on T cells expressing NK-cell markers. That work adds: A 5'RACE template switching approach incorporating UMIs was used to make TCR beta cDNA.

This receptor was obtained from a man aged 50-59 years who received an inactivated influenza vaccine. Sample: PBMCs from blood, taken on the day of vaccination. The gene calls are TRBV27 and TRBJ2-7, with TRBD1 identical over 8 bases. CDR3 nucleotides: TGTGCCAGCAGTTTTCAGGGGGCGGTAAGCGAGCAGTACTTC. This codes for CASSFQGAVSEQYF.